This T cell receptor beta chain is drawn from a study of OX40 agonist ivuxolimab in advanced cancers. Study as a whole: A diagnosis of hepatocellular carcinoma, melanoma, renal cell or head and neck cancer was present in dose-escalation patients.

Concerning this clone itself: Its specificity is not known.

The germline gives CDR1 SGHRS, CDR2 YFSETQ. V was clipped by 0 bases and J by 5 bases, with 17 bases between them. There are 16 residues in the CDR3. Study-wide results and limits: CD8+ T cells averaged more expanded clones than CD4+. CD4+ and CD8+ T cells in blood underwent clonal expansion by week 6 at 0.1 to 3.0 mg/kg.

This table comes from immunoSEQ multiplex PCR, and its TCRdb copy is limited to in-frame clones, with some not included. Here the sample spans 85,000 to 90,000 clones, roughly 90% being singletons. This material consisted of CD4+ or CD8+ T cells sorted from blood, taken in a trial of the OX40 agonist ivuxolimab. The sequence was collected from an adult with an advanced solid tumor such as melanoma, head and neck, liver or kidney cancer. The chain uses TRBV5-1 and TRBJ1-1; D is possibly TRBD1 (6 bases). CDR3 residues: CASSLASGGRKTEAFF. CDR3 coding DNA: TGCGCCAGCAGCTTGGCCTCGGGGGGGCGGAAGACTGAAGCTTTCTTT. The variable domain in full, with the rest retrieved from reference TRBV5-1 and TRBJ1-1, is KAGVTQTPRYLIKTRGQQVTLSCSPISGHRSVSWYQQTPGQGLQFLFEYFSETQRNKGNFPGRFSGRQFSNSRSEMNVSTLELGDSALYLCASSLASGGRKTEAFFGQGTRLTVV.